The source of this T cell receptor (beta chain) is a study of blood T cells in healthy people across ages (dated by TCRdb to between 2014 and 2016). Describing the broader study: In model experiments, template switching captured about one uniquely barcoded TCR beta cDNA molecule for every two T cells. To avoid experimental bias, donors of different ages were randomly spread across the sequencing lanes. Two additional independent replicas of 1 million unique cDNA reads from the same blood draw were analyzed for two donors (one aged 18 to 29 and one aged 80 or older). Four age groups were formed from the donors: young (average about 15 years), middle-aged (approximately 39), aged (approximately 60) and long-lived (more than 75). To track age-related changes in TCR beta repertoire diversity, the study relied on deep sequencing normalized with unique cDNA molecular identifiers. What the authors observed across the whole study: Estimates of total diversity from one million sequenced T cells were regarded as lower bounds and underestimates. There was a strong correlation between observed TCR beta diversity and the percentage of naive T cells measured by flow cytometry. The long-lived group showed more naive CD4+ T cells, fewer expanded clones and increased TCR diversity than the aged group, suggesting age selection. As age increased, observed TCR beta diversity per million T cells dropped in a roughly linear way, and a significant reduction was already evident by age roughly 36. The CMV infection status of donors was not known, potentially confounding age-related changes in expanded clonotypes. Conclusive comparison of naive and antigen-experienced compartments was prevented by the profiling of bulk unsorted PBMCs.

The library was made by 5' RACE. The sample was run on an Illumina HiSeq 2500. The second PCR ran for about 6 to 12 cycles and used a J-beta primer mix along with a sample-barcoded 5' primer. A template-switch 5' adaptor carrying 12 random nucleotides introduced a unique molecular identifier onto each TCR beta cDNA molecule. Each sample yielded at least 3 million CDR3-containing paired-end reads. First-strand cDNA synthesis was performed from all RNA using the Mint cDNA synthesis kit, with priming by a TRBC-specific oligonucleotide. Following uracil-DNA glycosylase treatment, all cDNA underwent a first 18-cycle PCR with the universal primers M1SS and BC2_uni_R. Under the source paper's analysis protocol: For normalization, 1 million high-quality reads were randomly selected from each sample, with every read carrying a distinct molecular identifier. Reads with shared molecular identifiers were discarded instead of being binned into consensus sequences. CDR3 identification, clonotype clustering and error correction used MiTCR with a Q25 quality threshold and the strictest error-elimination algorithm. A nonparametric unseen species model with Euler transformation was used to estimate lower-bound total TCR beta diversity. TCRdb reworked the public reads: Q25 trimming with fastp, MiXCR clone assembly, productive beta chains retained. Rows matching on CDR3 protein sequence are summarized as one entry with the most common DNA and genes. For this entry, the V and J calls and clone size follow TCRdb and not the study's own pipeline. The sample records roughly 800,000 distinct CDR3 sequences, roughly 60% of which are singletons. 20% to 25% of the sample comes from the top ten.

V lost 7 bases and J lost 0 bases; the stretch between them is 8 bases long. The CDR3, from cysteine to phenylalanine, totals 13 residues. The read is trimmed to its CDR3 DNA, 39 bases read in frame from base 1. CDR1 is given as MNHEY and CDR2 as SMNVEV, both from the germline V gene (reference sequence). Systemically healthy Caucasian individuals from Russia, 39 in total and aged roughly 6 to 95 years, were included as donors. About 10 milliliters of peripheral blood were collected from each donor into EDTA-treated Vacutainer tubes. Ficoll-Paque density-gradient centrifugation was used to isolate PBMCs, with at least 6.5 million per sample. Total RNA, at least 6 micrograms per sample, was extracted from PBMCs with Trizol reagent. For every donor, flow cytometry on a PBMC aliquot measured the percentage of naive CD45RAhigh/CD27high T cells. A note on this clonotype: Its target antigen remains unknown. The sample holds no much larger clone one base away, and base qualities are not on file.

The rearranged segments are TRBV27 and TRBJ2-3, with the D gene call left open. Material for sequencing was blood. This TCR derives from a man aged 25-45 years in good health. This receptor carries the CDR3 CASKPTSTDTQYF. The base sequence is TGTGCCAGCAAGCCGACTAGCACAGATACGCAGTATTTT.